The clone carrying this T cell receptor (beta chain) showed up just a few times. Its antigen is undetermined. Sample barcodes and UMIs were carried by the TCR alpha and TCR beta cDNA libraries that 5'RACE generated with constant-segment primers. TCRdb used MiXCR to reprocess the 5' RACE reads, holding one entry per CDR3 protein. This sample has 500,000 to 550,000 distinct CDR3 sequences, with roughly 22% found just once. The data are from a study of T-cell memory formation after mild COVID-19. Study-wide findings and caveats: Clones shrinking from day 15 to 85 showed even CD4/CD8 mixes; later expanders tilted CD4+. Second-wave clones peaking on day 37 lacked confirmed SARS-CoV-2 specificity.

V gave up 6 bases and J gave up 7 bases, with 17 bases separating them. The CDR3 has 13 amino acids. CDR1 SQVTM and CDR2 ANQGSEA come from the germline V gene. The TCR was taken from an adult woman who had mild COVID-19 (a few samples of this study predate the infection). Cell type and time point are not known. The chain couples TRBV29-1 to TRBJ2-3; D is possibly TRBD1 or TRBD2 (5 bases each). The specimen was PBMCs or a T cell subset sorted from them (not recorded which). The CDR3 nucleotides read TGCAGCGTCGATGGGGACGGGGCGTATACGCAGTATTTT. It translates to CSVDGDGAYTQYF.